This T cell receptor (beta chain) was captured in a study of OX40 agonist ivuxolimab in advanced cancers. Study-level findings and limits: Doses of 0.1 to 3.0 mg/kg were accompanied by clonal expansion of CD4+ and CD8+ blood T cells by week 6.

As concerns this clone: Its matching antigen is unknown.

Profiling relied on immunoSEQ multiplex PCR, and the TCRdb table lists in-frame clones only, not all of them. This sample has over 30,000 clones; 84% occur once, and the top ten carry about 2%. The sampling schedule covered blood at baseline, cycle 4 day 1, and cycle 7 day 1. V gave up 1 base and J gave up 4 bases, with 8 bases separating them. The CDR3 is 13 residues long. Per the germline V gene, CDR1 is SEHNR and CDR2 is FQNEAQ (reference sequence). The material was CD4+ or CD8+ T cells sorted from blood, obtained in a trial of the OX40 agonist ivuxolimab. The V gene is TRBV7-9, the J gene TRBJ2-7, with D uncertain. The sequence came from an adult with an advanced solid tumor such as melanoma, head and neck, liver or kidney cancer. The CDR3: CASSLDAVYEQYF. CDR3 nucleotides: TGTGCCAGCAGCTTAGATGCGGTTTACGAGCAGTACTTC.